This T cell receptor beta chain was identified in a study of cytotoxic CD8 clonotypes in ibrutinib-treated CLL. Germline V gene sequence: CDR1 SGHDT, CDR2 YYEEEE. V shed 1 base and J shed 3 bases, with 7 bases lying between them. The CDR3 has 13 residues. In this sample, this clone turned up a few times. Sequencing was performed with immunoSEQ multiplex PCR; in TCRdb, only in-frame clones are kept and a portion is missing. This table has 270,000 or so clones, approximately 76% appearing once. The starting material was PBMCs, obtained at disease progression, from a patient treated with ibrutinib. The chain links TRBV5-6 to TRBJ1-1, with D tentatively TRBD1 (5 bases). This TCR derives from a human donor with chronic lymphocytic leukemia. The CDR3 region has the DNA TGTGCCAGCAGCTTGACAGGCTACACTGAAGCTTTCTTT. Translation: CASSLTGYTEAFF.